The following is a T cell receptor (beta chain) sequence with its context. No antigen is known for it. No per-base quality is available; no much larger clone lies one base away. The data originate from a study of blood T cell repertoires in COVID-19 (dated by TCRdb to 2019 to 2021). Looking at the study overall: The collaborator samples originated in the United States, Italy and Spain and spanned the acute and convalescent phases of COVID-19. The prospective study material was composed of cDNA or gDNA derived from T cells, B-cell-depleted T cells, or PBMCs. The repertoires were released in a freely available public database intended as a resource for research on the immune response to SARS-CoV-2. Deeply sampled blood TCRbeta repertoires from subjects exposed to, actively infected with, or recovered from COVID-19 were included in the dataset. Where HLA class I and class II types were available, the types were taken from metadata supplied by the sample provider, not from assay-based typing. The sample metadata nearly always contained a de-identified subject ID, COVID-19 status, age in years and sex. The samples were drawn from two sources: the first 160 participants of the ongoing ImmuneRACE study, and 950 to 1,500 subjects contributed by 6 global collaborators. The study at large found these results: The quantity of clinical and demographic metadata differed by source and by participant and was supplied without curation.

The immunoSEQ Assay, a bias-controlled multiplex PCR, was used to amplify TCRbeta CDR3 regions from genomic DNA. For the original study's pipeline: The number of nucleated cells in each sample was estimated by amplification of reference gene primers within the assay. Sequence reads were collapsed and filtered to measure the absolute abundance of every unique TCRbeta CDR3 rearrangement. For each sample, productive Simpson clonality was calculated as the square root of Simpson's diversity index over productive rearrangements. The clones in this table, taken by TCRdb from immuneACCESS, are in-frame only. Not every clone is retained; where verified, under half of the shortfall comes from an unresolved V gene, and the cause of the rest is unknown. V and J calls and clone size are as listed in that table; D and trimming were resolved from the DNA. The sample yields more than 85,000 clones; about four fifths were counted once. The top ten clonotypes cover 16% of the sample.

The collaborating institutions used their own protocols to collect whole blood in K2EDTA tubes. For TCRbeta analysis, collaborator samples were shipped as frozen whole blood, as isolated PBMCs, or as DNA extracted from either sample type. The CDR3, cysteine through phenylalanine, is 14 amino acids long. Only the CDR3 DNA is retained, 42 bases long and in frame from the first base. The V end loses 0 bases and the J end loses 0 bases, and a stretch of 7 bases separates them. The germline V gene (reference sequence) supplies CDR1 SGHNT and CDR2 YYREEE. The sample comprised peripheral blood. The chain couples TRBV5-4 to TRBJ2-7; the D segment could be TRBD1, given 6 matching bases. This TCR came from a woman in her fifties or sixties with acute or convalescent COVID-19. The CDR3 is CASSLGGPSYEQYF. The DNA sequence reads TGTGCCAGCAGCTTGGGGGGGCCCTCCTACGAGCAGTACTTC.